The 24 T cell receptor beta chains below were found in one sample sequenced in a study of CD8+CD57+ T cells in acquired aplastic anemia. Genomic DNA, the template, was used for profiling of the TCR beta VDJ and CDR3. MiXCR was run by TCRdb on the reads, yielding one entry per CDR3 protein. The data contain 150,000 to 200,000 distinct CDR3 sequences, 48% of them singletons. Sequenced patients had shown CD8+CD57+ cell expansion by flow cytometry. The sequenced sample consisted of sorted CD4+, CD8+, or CD8+CD57+ T cells (not recorded which) from PBMCs. The source is a human donor with aplastic anemia.

This chain joins TRBV5-1 and TRBJ1-2; no firm D call. CDR3 length equals 13 residues. The V end was cut by 4 bases, the J end by 4 bases, with 11 bases between. CDR1 is SGHRS and CDR2 is YFSETQ in the germline V gene. CDR3 sequence (DNA): TGCGCCAGCAGCCCCCCGTCGATCTATGGCTACACCTTC. Its protein product is CASSPPSIYGYTF.

As regards this clonotype: Since a much larger clone is just one base distant, this may be a read error. Written as DNA, the CDR3 is TGTGTCTGGAGTACCGGGGGGCCCTACGAGCAGTACTTC. Its protein is CVWSTGGPYEQYF. V usage is TRBV30 and J usage is TRBJ2-7; tentative D call: TRBD2 (7 bases). Per the germline V gene, CDR1 is GTSNPN and CDR2 is SVGIG (reference sequence). The CDR3 runs 13 residues.

The J gene is TRBJ1-2, the V gene TRBV2, with 7 nucleotides matching TRBD1. CDR3 length equals 14 residues. Germline CDR1 is SNHLY and CDR2 is FYNNEI. V shed 6 bases and J 2 bases; nucleotides not matched to a gene: 6. In nucleotides, the CDR3 is TGTGCCAGCAGGCCCCGACAGGGAAACTATGGCTACACCTTC. Translated, it gives CASRPRQGNYGYTF.

This clonotype occurred many times. The chain joins TRBV6-1 to TRBJ1-1; weak D call: TRBD1 (5 bases). Looked up from germline, CDR1 is MNHNS and CDR2 is SASEGT. Trimming shortened V by 6 bases and J by 3 bases, and 17 bases separated the two germline ends. The CDR3 consists of 15 residues. The CDR3 DNA reads as TGTGCCAGCAGCGTTAACTCAGGACAAGACACTGAAGCTTTCTTT. It specifies CASSVNSGQDTEAFF.

This chain uses TRBV2 with TRBJ1-6; the D gene is possibly TRBD1 (5 bases). The germline V gene encodes CDR1 SNHLY and CDR2 FYNNEI. The CDR3 extends over 14 amino acids. The V gene lost 3 bases and the J gene lost 13 bases, with 16 bases spanning the gap. This chain's CDR3 is CASSEGGNNQPLHF. CDR3 sequence (DNA): TGTGCCAGCAGTGAGGGGGGTAACAATCAGCCCCTCCACTTT.

Many counts were recorded for this clonotype. The chain couples TRBV20-1 to TRBJ2-7; tentatively, D is TRBD2 (6 bases). The CDR3 covers 14 residues. Trimming shortened V by 6 bases and J by 3 bases, and 18 bases separated the two germline ends. Germline V gene sequence: CDR1 DFQATT, CDR2 SNEGSKA (reference sequence). The CDR3 sequence: CSAEGDWGYYEQYF. CDR3 DNA: TGCAGTGCAGAAGGGGACTGGGGTTACTACGAGCAGTACTTC.

Details on this clonotype: The junction departs from the called germline gene at one end, perhaps through a read error. This chain joins TRBV2 and TRBJ1-6; 12 nucleotides agree with TRBD1. The CDR3 is made up of 11 amino acids. Germline-derived CDR1 and CDR2 are SNHLY and FYNNEI. CDR3 protein: CASSEGQGARF. The CDR3 bases are TGTGCCAGCAGTGAGGGACAGGGGGCGCGCTTT.

This clonotype occurred a few times. The V and J genes are TRBV11-2 and TRBJ2-1, with TRBD1 identical over 10 bases. The ends lost 5 bases at V and 4 bases at J; junction bases unmatched: 11. The CDR3 spans 17 residues. Germline V gene lookup returns CDR1 SGHAT and CDR2 FQNNGV. In DNA, the CDR3 is TGTGCCAGCAGCACCACGATGGGACAGGGGTTTTACAATGAGCAGTTCTTC. This translates into CASSTTMGQGFYNEQFF.

Written as DNA, the CDR3 is TGCGCCAGCAGTGATAACCGAGGGCCGCCCCAGCATTTT. Translation gives CASSDNRGPPQHF. The gene calls are TRBV10-1 and TRBJ1-5; D is undetermined. The CDR3 sequence is 13 residues long. V lost 3 bases to trimming and J lost 9 bases, with 12 bases between them. The V gene's germline CDR1 is WNHNN and CDR2 SYGVQD (reference sequence).

In regard to this clonotype: Without the conserved terminal phenylalanine or tryptophan, this CDR3 likely stems from a read error. This chain uses TRBV11-2 with TRBJ1-2, with D unclear. The V and J ends lost 1 base and 6 bases respectively, with 21 bases between them. Germline V CDR1 and CDR2: SGHAT, FQNNGV. CDR3 size: 17 residues. The CDR3 spells CASSLVRLRSSYDGYTS. As DNA, the CDR3 is TGTGCCAGCAGCTTAGTTCGCTTGCGCAGCTCCTATGATGGCTACACCTCC.

In this sample, this clonotype turned up many times. The chain uses TRBV5-4 and TRBJ2-5, with D perhaps matching TRBD1 (6 bases). Germline lookup yields CDR1 SGHNT and CDR2 YYREEE (reference sequence). V lost 3 bases and J 13 bases, leaving 16 bases between the germline ends. This CDR3 comprises 12 residues. In DNA, the CDR3 is TGTGCCAGCAGCTGGGGGACATCCCCCCCGTACTTC. Translating it yields CASSWGTSPPYF.

The sample holds a few counts of this clonotype. The chain carries TRBV27 and TRBJ2-1; TRBD2 matches 8 bases. The CDR3 is made up of 14 amino acids. The V gene end was trimmed by 10 bases and the J gene end by 8 bases; junction bases not matched to a gene: 13. The germline gives CDR1 MNHEY, CDR2 SMNVEV (reference sequence). The CDR3: CAIPGSGSIDEQFF. The CDR3 region has the DNA TGTGCCATCCCTGGGAGCGGGAGTATCGATGAGCAGTTCTTC.

This clonotype was observed many times. This sequence joins TRBV24-1 and TRBJ2-2, with a weak D call TRBD1 (6 bases). Germline assignment: CDR1 KGHDR and CDR2 SFDVKD. This CDR3 has 15 amino acids. V was pared by 2 bases and J by 6 bases, with 12 bases between. CDR3 nucleotides: TGTGCCACCAGTGATTGGGACACGACCCCCGGGGAGCTGTTTTTT. The encoded protein is CATSDWDTTPGELFF.

The chain links TRBV7-3 to TRBJ1-6; the match to TRBD1 covers 9 bases. The V segment lost 5 bases and the J segment 9 bases; nucleotides outside the gene matches: 8. CDR1 is SGHTA, CDR2 FQGTGA, per germline. The CDR3 has 15 residues. The CDR3 here is CASSPGTGSGSPLHF. CDR3 coding DNA: TGTGCCAGCAGCCCCGGGACAGGGTCCGGTTCACCCCTCCACTTT.

V gene TRBV6-5 combines with J gene TRBJ1-2; D is unclear. CDR1 is MNHEY and CDR2 is SVGAGI in the germline V gene. V gave up 4 bases and J gave up 6 bases, with 15 bases separating them. The length of the CDR3 is 14 residues. The DNA of the CDR3 is TGTGCCAGCAGTTCCTTCTGGAAAGACAATGGCTACACCTTC. As protein: CASSSFWKDNGYTF.

This clonotype was found many times. The CDR3 sequence is CASSLAGVSGGYTF. The CDR3 region has the DNA TGTGCCAGCAGCCTGGCTGGGGTATCGGGTGGCTACACCTTC. The genes are TRBV11-2 and TRBJ1-2; D is unresolved. Germline loops: CDR1 SGHAT, CDR2 FQNNGV. The CDR3 is 14 residues long. V was shortened by 5 bases and J by 7 bases, with 17 bases between the two germline ends.

The sample holds one count of this clonotype. V usage is TRBV20-1 and J usage is TRBJ2-1, with 7 bases that match TRBD1. CDR1 DFQATT and CDR2 SNEGSKA come from the germline V gene (reference sequence). With 5 bases clipped from V and 2 bases from J, the junction kept 6 bases outside the gene matches. This CDR3 comprises 14 residues. CDR3 loop: CSAADRAAYNEQFF. As DNA, the CDR3 is TGCAGTGCTGCCGACAGGGCCGCCTACAATGAGCAGTTCTTC.

In regard to this clonotype: A read error is possible here, since a much larger clone lies one base away. The chain has TRBV5-1 and TRBJ1-4; weak D call: TRBD1 (6 bases). The V gene's germline CDR1 is SGHRS and CDR2 YFSETQ. This CDR3 is 16 amino acids long. In DNA form, the CDR3 reads TGCGCCAGCAGCCAGTCGGGGGGCGCAACTAATGAAAGACTGTTTTTT. Its protein is CASSQSGGATNERLFF.

This chain links TRBV9 with TRBJ2-1; 7 bases line up with TRBD2. V was clipped by 0 bases and J by 3 bases; unmatched bases: 3. Looked up from germline, CDR1 is SGDLS and CDR2 is YYNGEE. The CDR3 totals 15 residues. The CDR3 DNA follows: TGTGCCAGCAGCGTAGGGCTAGCGGACTACAATGAGCAGTTCTTC. As protein: CASSVGLADYNEQFF.

This clonotype was observed many times. The chain has TRBV6-5 and TRBJ1-5; 7 positions agree with TRBD1. V was clipped by 5 bases and J by 1 base; unmatched bases: 11. CDR1 and CDR2 (germline): MNHEY, SVGAGI. This CDR3 has 17 residues. The CDR3 region is CASSRWDSGISNQPQHF. CDR3 in DNA: TGTGCCAGCAGTCGATGGGACAGCGGTATAAGCAATCAGCCCCAGCATTTT.

The chain carries TRBV11-2 and TRBJ2-3, with TRBD2 matching 11 bases. The germline CDR1 and CDR2 sequences are SGHAT and FQNNGV. The CDR3 spans 18 residues. The V and J ends lost 5 bases and 2 bases, in that order; junction bases with no gene match: 12. The CDR3 bases are TGTGCCAGCAGCCTTGCTAGCGGGGGGACTTACGTCACAGATACGCAGTATTTT. Amino acids: CASSLASGGTYVTDTQYF.

This clonotype has just one count. A much larger clonotype is one base distant, so this may be a read error. The genes are TRBV5-4 and TRBJ2-7, with 12 bases that match TRBD1. Germline V gene sequence: CDR1 SGHNT, CDR2 YYREEE (reference sequence). This CDR3 has 17 amino acids. This CDR3 is CASSLEGSGQGAYKQYF. The DNA for the CDR3 is TGTGCCAGCAGCTTGGAGGGATCGGGACAGGGGGCCTACAAGCAGTACTTC.

This clonotype was detected ten times or more. The rearrangement uses TRBV11-1 and TRBJ2-3; no definite D call. CDR3 length equals 17 residues. Between the trimmed V and J ends, which lost 0 bases and 2 bases, there was a span of 15 bases. CDR1 is SGHAT, CDR2 FQDESV, per germline (reference sequence). The CDR3 DNA reads as TGTGCCAGCAGCTTAGCCCCTGGCGGACGGGTCACAGATACGCAGTATTTT. Its protein product is CASSLAPGGRVTDTQYF.

V usage is TRBV25-1 and J usage is TRBJ1-4, with a weak D call TRBD1 (5 bases). With 1 base removed from V and 7 bases from J, the gap between germline ends came to 13 bases. From germline, CDR1 is MGHDK and CDR2 SYGVNS. The CDR3 totals 15 residues. The chain's CDR3 is CASSESDRWSEKLFF. The CDR3, as DNA: TGTGCCAGCAGTGAATCAGACAGATGGAGTGAAAAACTGTTTTTT.